The T cell receptor beta chain described here comes from a study of blood T cell repertoires in COVID-19. In germline, CDR1 is PRHDT, CDR2 FYEKMQ (reference sequence). The CDR3 is 15 residues long. The V gene end was trimmed by 0 bases and the J gene end by 6 bases; junction bases not matched to a gene: 5. The assay was immunoSEQ multiplex PCR, and TCRdb's table has in-frame clones only and misses some. The sample gives about 250,000 clones, roughly 80% of which show up once; 7.5% to 10% is in the top ten. This receptor was identified in a man aged 80 or over with acute or convalescent COVID-19. The V call is TRBV13, the J call TRBJ2-1, with TRBD1 matching 7 bases. The specimen was peripheral blood. The CDR3 DNA follows: TGTGCCAGCAGCTTAGGCCGAGACAGGGTCAATGAGCAGTTCTTC. Translating gives CASSLGRDRVNEQFF. Filled out from reference TRBV13 and TRBJ2-1, the complete variable domain reads AAGVIQSPRHLIKEKRETATLKCYPIPRHDTVYWYQQGPGQDPQFLISFYEKMQSDKGSIPDRFSAQQFSDYHSELNMSSLELGDSALYFCASSLGRDRVNEQFFGPGTRLTVL.